The 31 T cell receptor beta chains below were found in one sample sequenced in a study of blood T cell repertoires in COVID-19. Sequencing used immunoSEQ multiplex PCR; TCRdb keeps in-frame clones, though not all of them. The sample carries about 83,000 clones, 87% recorded once. What was sequenced was peripheral blood. Receptors originate from a woman aged 45-65 years with active or convalescent COVID-19.

J is TRBJ2-1 and V is TRBV9, with D tentatively TRBD2 (5 bases). The germline V gene encodes CDR1 SGDLS and CDR2 YYNGEE. The CDR3 runs to 19 residues. Trimming removed 4 bases from V and 0 bases from J, with 23 bases in between. CDR3 in amino acids: CASSLATALGRSSYNEQFF. As DNA, the CDR3 is TGTGCCAGCAGCCTAGCCACGGCCCTGGGCAGAAGCTCCTACAATGAGCAGTTCTTC.

V and J are TRBV6-5 and TRBJ1-3, with D possibly TRBD1 on 6 matching bases. The V end was cut by 10 bases, the J end by 5 bases, with 18 bases between. Germline assignment: CDR1 MNHEY and CDR2 SVGAGI. The CDR3 contains 14 residues. The CDR3: CATRGGGARNTIYF. The CDR3 DNA follows: TGTGCCACTAGGGGTGGGGGGGCACGAAACACCATATATTTT.

The chain carries TRBV7-9 and TRBJ2-3; 7 bases match TRBD1. The J segment lost 0 bases and the V segment lost 2 bases, leaving 14 bases of the junction unmatched. Per the germline V gene, CDR1 is SEHNR and CDR2 is FQNEAQ (reference sequence). There are 19 residues in the CDR3. The DNA of the CDR3 is TGTGCCAGCAGCTTACCGTCTTTCTTGGACAGGAGTAGCACAGATACGCAGTATTTT. Translated, it gives CASSLPSFLDRSSTDTQYF.

V usage is TRBV4-1 and J usage is TRBJ1-5; TRBD1 might be the D (5 bases). V dropped 0 bases and J dropped 1 base, with 10 bases sitting between them. Germline-derived CDR1 and CDR2 are MGHRA and YSYEKL. This CDR3 contains 16 residues. Here the CDR3 DNA reads TGCGCCAGCAGCCAAGACAGGGTGGGGAGCAATCAGCCCCAGCATTTT. It codes for CASSQDRVGSNQPQHF.

The rearrangement joins TRBV2 to TRBJ1-6; D ambiguous. The CDR3 totals 14 residues. Per the germline V gene, CDR1 is SNHLY and CDR2 is FYNNEI. Between the trimmed V and J ends, which lost 6 bases and 10 bases, there was a span of 16 bases. The CDR3 sequence is CASRKTFFSSPLHF. The CDR3 DNA reads as TGTGCCAGCAGGAAGACATTCTTTTCATCACCCCTCCACTTT.

The chain joins TRBV19 to TRBJ1-1; D may be TRBD1 (5 bases). The CDR3 consists of 15 residues. Germline V gene lookup returns CDR1 LNHDA and CDR2 SQIVND (reference sequence). Between the trimmed V and J ends, which lost 4 bases and 4 bases, there was a span of 16 bases. CDR3 nucleotides: TGTGCCAGTAGTACGACACAGGCCCCGGGCACTGAAGCTTTCTTT. This translates into CASSTTQAPGTEAFF. Full variable domain (remainder filled in from reference TRBV19 and TRBJ1-1): DGGITQSPKYLFRKEGQNVTLSCEQNLNHDAMYWYRQDPGQGLRLIYYSQIVNDFQKGDIAEGYSVSREKKESFPLTVTSAQKNPTAFYLCASSTTQAPGTEAFFGQGTRLTVV.

The chain employs TRBV10-3 and TRBJ1-1, with D unresolved. This CDR3 has 13 amino acids. Per germline, CDR1 ENHRY and CDR2 SYGVKD. Trimming removed 6 bases at V and 0 bases at J, with 8 bases between. The CDR3: CAISSLMNTEAFF. CDR3 nucleotide sequence: TGTGCCATCAGCTCACTAATGAACACTGAAGCTTTCTTT.

The V gene is TRBV19, the J gene TRBJ1-1; TRBD1 is a possible D gene (5 bases). The CDR3 spans 14 residues. Germline V gives CDR1 LNHDA, CDR2 SQIVND (reference sequence). Trimming removed 3 bases from V and 4 bases from J, with 12 bases in between. The CDR3 loop reads CASSMAGVGTEAFF. Here the CDR3 DNA reads TGTGCCAGTAGTATGGCGGGGGTAGGCACTGAAGCTTTCTTT. The full variable domain, rest sourced from reference TRBV19 and TRBJ1-1, is DGGITQSPKYLFRKEGQNVTLSCEQNLNHDAMYWYRQDPGQGLRLIYYSQIVNDFQKGDIAEGYSVSREKKESFPLTVTSAQKNPTAFYLCASSMAGVGTEAFFGQGTRLTVV.

This sequence joins TRBV29-1 and TRBJ1-2, with D possibly TRBD1 on 6 matching bases. The CDR3 length is 13 residues. The germline V and J ends were trimmed by 4 bases and 5 bases, with 14 bases remaining between them. Germline lookup yields CDR1 SQVTM and CDR2 ANQGSEA. The CDR3 spells CSVVGRGDYGYTF. In DNA form, the CDR3 reads TGCAGCGTTGTAGGCAGGGGCGATTATGGCTACACCTTC.

This clone has a single count. V gene TRBV24-1 combines with J gene TRBJ1-4, with TRBD1 matching 8 bases. Germline V CDR1 and CDR2: KGHDR, SFDVKD. J lost 3 bases, V lost 2 bases, and 13 bases had no gene match. This CDR3 has 19 amino acids. CDR3 sequence: CATSDSPGTGGVANEKLFF. In DNA, the CDR3 is TGTGCCACCAGTGATTCCCCCGGGACAGGTGGCGTGGCTAATGAAAAACTGTTTTTT.

V is TRBV7-2 and J is TRBJ1-1; a possible D gene is TRBD1 (5 bases). The CDR3 totals 15 residues. The V gene's germline CDR1 is SGHTA and CDR2 FQGNSA. Trimming removed 1 base at V and 0 bases at J, with 9 bases between. For the CDR3, the DNA is TGTGCCAGCAGCTTAGTCGGGGGGATGAACACTGAAGCTTTCTTT. Protein sequence: CASSLVGGMNTEAFF.

The chain employs TRBV21-1 and TRBJ2-1; the table gives TRBD2 as D, unverified against the DNA. TRBV21-1 is shown as a pseudogene. The CDR3 is 12 residues long. CDR3 residues: CASSKGGHEQFF. Here the CDR3 DNA reads TGTGCCAGCAGCAAAGGAGGGCATGAGCAGTTCTTC.

This clone was counted a few times. CDR3 region: CASSVEAWAYEQFF. In nucleotides, the CDR3 is TGTGCCAGCAGCGTAGAGGCCTGGGCCTATGAGCAGTTCTTC. This chain links TRBV9 with TRBJ2-1; no clear D gene. The CDR3 runs 14 residues. Trimming pared 0 bases from V and 8 bases from J, leaving 12 bases between. Germline-derived CDR1 and CDR2 are SGDLS and YYNGEE.

V usage is TRBV2 and J usage is TRBJ2-2; D remains unclear. This CDR3 has 14 residues. Deletions cut 7 bases from V and 1 base from J, with 10 bases between. Germline lookup yields CDR1 SNHLY and CDR2 FYNNEI. The CDR3: CASKTDMNTGELFF. The CDR3 nucleotides read TGTGCCAGCAAGACCGACATGAACACCGGGGAGCTGTTTTTT.

This clone was seen a handful of times. The chain joins TRBV9 to TRBJ2-2, with D perhaps matching TRBD2 (6 bases). V was pared by 5 bases and J by 1 base, with 9 bases between. Per the germline V gene, CDR1 is SGDLS and CDR2 is YYNGEE. The CDR3 length is 14 residues. The CDR3 nucleotides are TGTGCCAGCAGAGGGCGGGGGAACACCGGGGAGCTGTTTTTT. It translates to CASRGRGNTGELFF. The entire variable domain, with the rest obtained from reference TRBV9 and TRBJ2-2, is as follows: DSGVTQTPKHLITATGQRVTLRCSPRSGDLSVYWYQQSLDQGLQFLIQYYNGEERAKGNILERFSAQQFPDLHSELNLSSLELGDSALYFCASRGRGNTGELFFGEGSRLTVL.

This rearrangement joins TRBV27 to TRBJ2-5, with 10 bases that match TRBD1. Germline lookup yields CDR1 MNHEY and CDR2 SMNVEV (reference sequence). This CDR3 region has 15 residues. Trimming at V came to 5 bases and at J to 5 bases, leaving 8 bases not matched to a gene. The CDR3 DNA sequence: TGTGCCAGCAGTCACGGGACAGGGGAGAGGGAGACCCAGTACTTC. It is translated as CASSHGTGERETQYF.

This clone was seen a single time. The rearrangement joins TRBV24-1 to TRBJ1-2; TRBD1 matches at 10 bases. The junction had 7 bases not matched to a gene; V was cut back by 2 bases and J by 8 bases. In germline, CDR1 is KGHDR, CDR2 SFDVKD. This CDR3 spans 15 amino acids. CDR3 in DNA: TGTGCCACCAGTGATTCTCCGGGACAGGGGCGCGGCTACACCTTC. It encodes CATSDSPGQGRGYTF.

The chain combines TRBV24-1 with TRBJ1-2, with D uncertain. Looked up from germline, CDR1 is KGHDR and CDR2 is SFDVKD. This CDR3 contains 13 residues. The V gene lost 4 bases and the J gene lost 1 base, with 6 bases spanning the gap. The CDR3 loop reads CATSESINYGYTF. The CDR3 DNA reads TGTGCCACCAGTGAATCAATTAACTATGGCTACACCTTC.

The V call is TRBV10-2, the J call TRBJ2-7; 9 bases agree with TRBD1. With V trimmed by 6 bases and J by 3 bases, 6 bases remained unmatched. The CDR3 totals 14 residues. Per germline, CDR1 WSHSY and CDR2 SAAADI. The CDR3 protein is CASREGQGIYEQYF. The CDR3 region has the DNA TGCGCCAGCAGGGAGGGACAGGGAATCTACGAGCAGTACTTC.

The rearrangement links TRBV7-3 to TRBJ2-2, with 9 nucleotides matching TRBD1. The ends lost 3 bases at V and 7 bases at J; junction bases unmatched: 3. Germline-derived CDR1 and CDR2 are SGHTA and FQGTGA. This CDR3 contains 14 residues. The CDR3 DNA sequence: TGTGCCAGCAGCTTTGACAGGGGGAACGGGGAGCTGTTTTTT. It is translated as CASSFDRGNGELFF.

The chain employs TRBV7-6 and TRBJ2-3; 10 bases align to TRBD2. Germline V lookup: CDR1 SGHVS, CDR2 FNYEAQ. The length of the CDR3 is 15 residues. V lost 5 bases to trimming and J lost 1 base; unmatched junction nucleotides: 3. The CDR3 region has the DNA TGTGCCAGCAGCCCCACTAGCGGGGGCACAGATACGCAGTATTTT. Protein product: CASSPTSGGTDTQYF.

This rearrangement joins TRBV7-3 to TRBJ2-5; D might be TRBD1 (5 bases). The CDR3 totals 18 residues. The germline CDR1 and CDR2 sequences are SGHTA and FQGTGA. V was cut by 2 bases and J by 5 bases, with 24 bases left in between. CDR3 nucleotides: TGTGCCAGCAGCTTAGTGGTCAAGGGGCAGAGAGTTGGGGAGACCCAGTACTTC. This translates into CASSLVVKGQRVGETQYF.

The chain uses TRBV29-1 and TRBJ2-3, with D maybe TRBD1 (5 bases). Looked up from germline, CDR1 is SQVTM and CDR2 is ANQGSEA. The ends were cut back, 6 bases at V and 2 bases at J, with 30 bases in the middle. The CDR3 runs to 19 residues. The CDR3 here is CSVQKRQSPLRITTDTQYF. The CDR3 region has the DNA TGCAGCGTCCAAAAGCGACAGAGCCCCTTGAGAATCACCACAGATACGCAGTATTTT.

J is TRBJ2-1 and V is TRBV7-3, with no clear D. V was clipped by 3 bases and J by 5 bases, with 8 bases between them. This CDR3 is built from 13 residues. From germline, CDR1 is SGHTA and CDR2 FQGTGA. The chain's CDR3 is CASSLGNNNEQFF. DNA of the CDR3: TGTGCCAGCAGCTTGGGCAATAACAATGAGCAGTTCTTC.

The rearrangement joins TRBV28 to TRBJ1-1; possibly TRBD1 for D (5 bases). V was pared by 4 bases and J by 7 bases, with 16 bases between. This CDR3 comprises 14 residues. Germline loops: CDR1 MDHEN, CDR2 SYDVKM. CDR3 nucleotides: TGTGCCAGCAGTTCGCGCCCGGACGGGGGTGAAGCTTTCTTT. Its protein product is CASSSRPDGGEAFF. The full variable domain, rest sourced from reference TRBV28 and TRBJ1-1, is DVKVTQSSRYLVKRTGEKVFLECVQDMDHENMFWYRQDPGLGLRLIYFSYDVKMKEKGDIPEGYSVSREKKERFSLILESASTNQTSMYLCASSSRPDGGEAFFGQGTRLTVV.

The chain joins TRBV2 to TRBJ2-7, with a tentative D call TRBD1 (5 bases). Germline V CDR1 and CDR2: SNHLY, FYNNEI. The CDR3 loop spans 13 amino acids. V lost 4 bases and J lost 5, with 12 bases in between. The CDR3 DNA follows: TGTGCCAGCAGTGTAGGGCAGGGAAACGAGCAGTACTTC. Translated: CASSVGQGNEQYF.

The chain carries TRBV5-1 and TRBJ1-1; D ambiguous. V lost 0 bases to trimming and J lost 0 bases, with 3 bases between them. There are 13 residues in the CDR3. Germline CDR1 reads SGHRS; CDR2 reads YFSETQ. The CDR3 here is CASSLELNTEAFF. CDR3 DNA: TGCGCCAGCAGCTTGGAGCTGAACACTGAAGCTTTCTTT.

The chain uses TRBV30 and TRBJ1-6; a possible D gene is TRBD1 (5 bases). The length of the CDR3 is 13 residues. Trimming took 5 bases from V and 8 from J, leaving 13 bases between them. Germline CDR1 and CDR2: GTSNPN and SVGIG (reference sequence). The CDR3 loop is CAWATAGYSPLHF. Here the CDR3 DNA reads TGTGCCTGGGCGACAGCGGGGTATTCACCCCTCCACTTT.

The J gene is TRBJ1-1, the V gene TRBV6-5; a possible D gene is TRBD1 (5 bases). There are 14 residues in the CDR3. Germline-derived CDR1 and CDR2 are MNHEY and SVGAGI. V lost 6 bases and J lost 1, with 12 bases in between. The CDR3 protein is CASRVQAENTEAFF. For the CDR3, the DNA is TGTGCCAGCAGGGTACAGGCAGAGAACACTGAAGCTTTCTTT.

This clone was seen a handful of times. In nucleotides, the CDR3 is TGTGCCATCAGTGATGCCGGGACAGGGATCAACGAGCAGTACTTC. Translation gives CAISDAGTGINEQYF. The J gene is TRBJ2-7, the V gene TRBV10-3, with 9 bases identical to TRBD1. This CDR3 region has 15 residues. Losses at the gene ends were 3 bases for V and 5 bases for J; bases not matched to a gene: 8. Germline CDR1 is ENHRY and CDR2 is SYGVKD.

The chain recombines TRBV7-9 with TRBJ2-4, with D unclear. The CDR3 length is 15 residues. V was clipped by 0 bases and J by 8 bases, with 14 bases between them. The germline V gene has CDR1 SEHNR and CDR2 FQNEAQ (reference sequence). CDR3 coding DNA: TGTGCCAGCAGCTTAGCGGGCAGGCTCACGGACATTCAGTACTTC. Amino acids: CASSLAGRLTDIQYF.